This T cell receptor beta chain comes out of a study of T cell repertoires in cytomegalovirus infection. Turning to the study itself: TCR beta signatures that were public indicated CMV infection and matching HLA type.

Each CDR3 protein is one row after TCRdb ran MiXCR on the reads. The sample lists 450,000 to 600,000 distinct CDR3 sequences, over 9% occurring once. Study results and caveats: Ex vivo responses were dominated by HLA-C-restricted CMV-specific TCR beta clonotypes.

This clonotype was counted many times. Its target is not known. The junction had 10 bases not matched to a gene; V was cut back by 9 bases and J by 5 bases. Per germline, CDR1 KGHDR and CDR2 SFDVKD. This CDR3 comprises 16 residues. The J gene is TRBJ2-2, the V gene TRBV24-1; 11 nucleotides line up with TRBD2. The TCR comes from a human donor in good health (CMV status not recorded). Some clones in this sample may be carry-over from other donors' samples. The sequenced sample was PBMCs. The CDR3 bases are TGTGCCACCGCGGTAGCGGGAGGGCCTTGGACCGGGGAGCTGTTTTTT. It translates to CATAVAGGPWTGELFF.